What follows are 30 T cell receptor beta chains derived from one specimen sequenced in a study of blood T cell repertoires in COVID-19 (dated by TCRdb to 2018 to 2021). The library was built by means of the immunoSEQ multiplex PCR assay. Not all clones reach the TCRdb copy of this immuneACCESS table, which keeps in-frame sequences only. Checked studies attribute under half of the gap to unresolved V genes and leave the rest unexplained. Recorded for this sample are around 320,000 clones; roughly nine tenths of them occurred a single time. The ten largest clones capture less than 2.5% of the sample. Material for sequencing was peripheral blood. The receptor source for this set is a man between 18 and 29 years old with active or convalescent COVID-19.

The CDR3 protein is CASSPSGAGANVLTF. CDR3 coding DNA: TGTGCCAGCTCACCATCAGGGGCAGGGGCCAACGTCCTGACTTTC. V and J are TRBV18 and TRBJ2-6, with a tentative D call TRBD1 (6 bases). CDR3 length equals 15 residues. The V and J ends lost 2 bases and 4 bases respectively, with 9 bases between them. Per germline, CDR1 KGHSH and CDR2 LQKENI. Filled out from reference TRBV18 and TRBJ2-6, the complete variable domain reads NAGVMQNPRHLVRRRGQEARLRCSPMKGHSHVYWYRQLPEEGLKFMVYLQKENIIDESGMPKERFSAEFPKEGPSILRIQQVVRGDSAAYFCASSPSGAGANVLTFGAGSRLTVL.

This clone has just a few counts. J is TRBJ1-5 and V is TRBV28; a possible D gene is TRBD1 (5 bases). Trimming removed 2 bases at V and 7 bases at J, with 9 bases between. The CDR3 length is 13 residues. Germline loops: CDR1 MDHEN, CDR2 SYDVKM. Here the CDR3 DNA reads TGTGCCAGCAGTTTAAGGGGCATGCAGCCCCAGCATTTT. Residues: CASSLRGMQPQHF.

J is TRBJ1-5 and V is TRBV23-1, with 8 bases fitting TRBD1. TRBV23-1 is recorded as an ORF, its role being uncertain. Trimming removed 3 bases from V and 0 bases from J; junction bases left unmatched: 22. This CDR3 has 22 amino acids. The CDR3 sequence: CASSHSRPGQALRVHSNQPQHF. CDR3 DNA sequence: TGCGCCAGCAGTCACTCCCGACCGGGACAGGCTCTAAGGGTCCATAGCAATCAGCCCCAGCATTTT.

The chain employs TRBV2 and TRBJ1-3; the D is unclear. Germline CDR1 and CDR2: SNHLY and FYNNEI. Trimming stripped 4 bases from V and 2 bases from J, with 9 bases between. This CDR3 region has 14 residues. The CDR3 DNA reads TGTGCCAGCAGTGGAACAGTCACTGGAAACACCATATATTTT. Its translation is CASSGTVTGNTIYF.

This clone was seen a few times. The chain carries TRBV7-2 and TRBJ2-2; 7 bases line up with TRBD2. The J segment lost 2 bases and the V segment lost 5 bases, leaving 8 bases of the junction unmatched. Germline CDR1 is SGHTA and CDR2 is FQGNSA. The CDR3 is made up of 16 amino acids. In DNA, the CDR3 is TGTGCCAGCAGCGGGAGGGGTCAGAAAAACACCGGGGAGCTGTTTTTT. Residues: CASSGRGQKNTGELFF.

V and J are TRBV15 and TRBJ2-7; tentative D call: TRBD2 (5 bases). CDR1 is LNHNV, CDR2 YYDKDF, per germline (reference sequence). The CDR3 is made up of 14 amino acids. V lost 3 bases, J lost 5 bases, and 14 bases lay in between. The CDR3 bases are TGTGCCACCAGCAGTATTAAACTAGTGAACGAGCAGTACTTC. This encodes CATSSIKLVNEQYF.

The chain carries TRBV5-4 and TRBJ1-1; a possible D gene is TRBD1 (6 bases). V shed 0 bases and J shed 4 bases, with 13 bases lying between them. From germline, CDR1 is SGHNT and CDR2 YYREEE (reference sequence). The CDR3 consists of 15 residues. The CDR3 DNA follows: TGTGCCAGCAGCTTGGCCACAGGGTTTGGCACTGAAGCTTTCTTT. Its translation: CASSLATGFGTEAFF.

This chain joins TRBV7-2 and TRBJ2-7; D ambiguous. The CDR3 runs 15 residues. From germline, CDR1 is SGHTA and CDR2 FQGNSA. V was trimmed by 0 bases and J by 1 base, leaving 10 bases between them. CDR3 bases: TGTGCCAGCAGCTTAGCGCGGTATCCATCCTACGAGCAGTACTTC. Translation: CASSLARYPSYEQYF.

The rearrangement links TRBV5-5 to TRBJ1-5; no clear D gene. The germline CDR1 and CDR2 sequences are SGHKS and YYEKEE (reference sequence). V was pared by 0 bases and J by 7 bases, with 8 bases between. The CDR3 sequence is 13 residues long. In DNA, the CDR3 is TGTGCCAGCAGCTTGGAACCTCAGCAGCCCCAGCATTTT. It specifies CASSLEPQQPQHF.

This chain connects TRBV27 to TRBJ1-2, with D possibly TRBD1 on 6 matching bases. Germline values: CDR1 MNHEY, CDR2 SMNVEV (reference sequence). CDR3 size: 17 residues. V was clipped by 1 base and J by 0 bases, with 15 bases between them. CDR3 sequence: CASSLLSGDPANYGYTF. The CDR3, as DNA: TGTGCCAGCAGTTTATTGTCAGGGGATCCAGCTAACTATGGCTACACCTTC.

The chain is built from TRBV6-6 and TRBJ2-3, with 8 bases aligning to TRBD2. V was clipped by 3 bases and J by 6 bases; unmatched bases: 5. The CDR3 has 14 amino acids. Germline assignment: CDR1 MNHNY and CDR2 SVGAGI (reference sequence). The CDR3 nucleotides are TGTGCCAGCAGTTATATAACTAGCGGTGATACGCAGTATTTT. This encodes CASSYITSGDTQYF.

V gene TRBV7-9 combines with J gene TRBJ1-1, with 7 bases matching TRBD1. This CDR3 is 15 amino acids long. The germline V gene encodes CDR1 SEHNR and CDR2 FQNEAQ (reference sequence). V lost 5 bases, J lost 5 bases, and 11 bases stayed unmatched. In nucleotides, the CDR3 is TGTGCCAGCAGCCCAATAGGACAGGTCGATACTGAAGCTTTCTTT. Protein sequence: CASSPIGQVDTEAFF.

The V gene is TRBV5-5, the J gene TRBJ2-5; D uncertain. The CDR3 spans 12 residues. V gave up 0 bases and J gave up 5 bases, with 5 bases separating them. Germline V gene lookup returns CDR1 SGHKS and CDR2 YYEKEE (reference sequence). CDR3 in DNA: TGTGCCAGCAGCTTGGGCGCCGAGACCCAGTACTTC. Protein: CASSLGAETQYF.

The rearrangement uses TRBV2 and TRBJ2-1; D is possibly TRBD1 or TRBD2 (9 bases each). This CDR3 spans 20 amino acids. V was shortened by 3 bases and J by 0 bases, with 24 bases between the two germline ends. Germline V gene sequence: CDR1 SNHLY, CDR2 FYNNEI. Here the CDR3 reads CASSDPDRGDSGSSYNEQFF. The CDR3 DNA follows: TGTGCCAGCAGTGACCCTGACAGGGGGGATAGCGGGAGCTCCTACAATGAGCAGTTCTTC.

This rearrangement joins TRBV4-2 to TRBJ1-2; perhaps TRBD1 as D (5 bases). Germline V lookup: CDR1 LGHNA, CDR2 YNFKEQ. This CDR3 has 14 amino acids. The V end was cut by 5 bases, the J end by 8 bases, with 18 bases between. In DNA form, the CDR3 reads TGTGCCAGCAGCACCTTGGATGGGGGGGACGGCTACACCTTC. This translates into CASSTLDGGDGYTF.

The CDR3 sequence: CASSFPGLAANNEQFF. The CDR3 region has the DNA TGCGCCAGCAGCTTCCCGGGACTAGCGGCCAACAATGAGCAGTTCTTC. V gene TRBV5-1 combines with J gene TRBJ2-1, with 11 bases fitting TRBD2. The germline V gene has CDR1 SGHRS and CDR2 YFSETQ. CDR3 length: 16 amino acids. The V gene end was trimmed by 2 bases and the J gene end by 5 bases; junction bases not matched to a gene: 6.

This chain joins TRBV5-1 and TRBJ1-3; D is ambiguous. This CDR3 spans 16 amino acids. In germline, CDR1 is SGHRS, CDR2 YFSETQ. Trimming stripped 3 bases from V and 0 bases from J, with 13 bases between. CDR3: CASSSQTPSSGNTIYF. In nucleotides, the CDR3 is TGCGCCAGCAGCTCCCAGACACCGAGCTCTGGAAACACCATATATTTT.

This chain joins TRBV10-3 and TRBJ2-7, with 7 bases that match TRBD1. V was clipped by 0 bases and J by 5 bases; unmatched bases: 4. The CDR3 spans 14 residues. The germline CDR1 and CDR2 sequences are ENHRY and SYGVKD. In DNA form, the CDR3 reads TGTGCCATCAGTGAGTCGGACAGGCTGAACGAGCAGTACTTC. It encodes CAISESDRLNEQYF.

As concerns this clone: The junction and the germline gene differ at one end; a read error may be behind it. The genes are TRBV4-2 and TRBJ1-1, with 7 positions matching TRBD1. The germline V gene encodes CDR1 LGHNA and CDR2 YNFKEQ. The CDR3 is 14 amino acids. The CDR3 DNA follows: TGTGCCAGCAGCCGATTACAGGGGAACGCTGAAGCTTTCTTT. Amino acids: CASSRLQGNAEAFF.

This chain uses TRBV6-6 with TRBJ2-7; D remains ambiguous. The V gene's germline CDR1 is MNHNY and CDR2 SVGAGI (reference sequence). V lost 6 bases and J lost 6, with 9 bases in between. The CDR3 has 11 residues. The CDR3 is CASSFSGEQYF. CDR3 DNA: TGTGCCAGCAGCTTCAGTGGCGAGCAGTACTTC.

In DNA form, the CDR3 reads TGTGCCAGCAGCGGGTCGGACAGGGCGGTTTTCGACGAGCAGTACTTC. Its translation is CASSGSDRAVFDEQYF. The chain combines TRBV9 with TRBJ2-7, with 8 nucleotides matching TRBD1. The CDR3 contains 16 residues. In germline, CDR1 is SGDLS, CDR2 YYNGEE. J lost 5 bases, V lost 3 bases, and 13 bases had no gene match.

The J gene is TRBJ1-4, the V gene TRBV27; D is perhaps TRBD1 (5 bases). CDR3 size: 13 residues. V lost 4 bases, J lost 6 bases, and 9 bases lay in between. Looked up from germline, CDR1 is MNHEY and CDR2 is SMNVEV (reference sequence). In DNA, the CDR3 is TGTGCCAGCAGTTCCCCAGGGTATGAAAAACTGTTTTTT. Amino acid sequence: CASSSPGYEKLFF.

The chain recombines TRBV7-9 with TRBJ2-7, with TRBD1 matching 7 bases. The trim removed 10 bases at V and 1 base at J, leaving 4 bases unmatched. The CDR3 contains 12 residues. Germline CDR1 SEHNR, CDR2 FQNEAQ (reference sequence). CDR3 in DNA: TGTGCCACCGGGGACAGTTCCTACGAGCAGTACTTC. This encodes CATGDSSYEQYF.

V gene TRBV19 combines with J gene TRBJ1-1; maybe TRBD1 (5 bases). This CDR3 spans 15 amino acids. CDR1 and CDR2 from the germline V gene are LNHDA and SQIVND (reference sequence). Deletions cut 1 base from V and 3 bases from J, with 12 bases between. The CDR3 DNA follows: TGTGCCAGTAGTATAGCGGGTCACAGGTACACTGAAGCTTTCTTT. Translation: CASSIAGHRYTEAFF.

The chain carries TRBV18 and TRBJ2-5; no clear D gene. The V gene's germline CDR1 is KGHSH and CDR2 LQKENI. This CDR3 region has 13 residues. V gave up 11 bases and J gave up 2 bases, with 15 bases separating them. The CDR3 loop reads CAVTIRLQETQYF. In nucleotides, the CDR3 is TGTGCCGTTACGATCCGGTTACAAGAGACCCAGTACTTC. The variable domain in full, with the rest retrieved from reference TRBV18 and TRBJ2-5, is NAGVMQNPRHLVRRRGQEARLRCSPMKGHSHVYWYRQLPEEGLKFMVYLQKENIIDESGMPKERFSAEFPKEGPSILRIQQVVRGDSAAYFCAVTIRLQETQYFGPGTRLLVL.

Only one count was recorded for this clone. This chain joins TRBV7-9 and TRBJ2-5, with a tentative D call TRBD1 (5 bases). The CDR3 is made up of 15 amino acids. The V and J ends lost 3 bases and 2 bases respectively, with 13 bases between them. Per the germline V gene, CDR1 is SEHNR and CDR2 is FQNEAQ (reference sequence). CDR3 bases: TGTGCCAGCAGCTTCCCAGGGTACACTCAAGAGACCCAGTACTTC. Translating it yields CASSFPGYTQETQYF.

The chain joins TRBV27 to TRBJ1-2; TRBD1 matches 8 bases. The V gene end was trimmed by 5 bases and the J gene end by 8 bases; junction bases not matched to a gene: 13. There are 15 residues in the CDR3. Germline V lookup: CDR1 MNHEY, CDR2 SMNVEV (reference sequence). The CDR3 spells CASSPRRRTGSGYTF. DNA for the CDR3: TGTGCCAGCAGTCCAAGACGCCGGACAGGGTCGGGCTACACCTTC.

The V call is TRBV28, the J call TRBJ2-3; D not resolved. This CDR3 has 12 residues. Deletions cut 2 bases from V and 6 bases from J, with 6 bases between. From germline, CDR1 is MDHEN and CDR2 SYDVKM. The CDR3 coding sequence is TGTGCCAGCAGTTTAGAGGCGGATACGCAGTATTTT. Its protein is CASSLEADTQYF.

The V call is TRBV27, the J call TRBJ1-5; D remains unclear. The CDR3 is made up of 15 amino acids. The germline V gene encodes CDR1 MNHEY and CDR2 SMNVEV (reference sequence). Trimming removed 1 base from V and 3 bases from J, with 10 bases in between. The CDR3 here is CASSLYPGFNQPQHF. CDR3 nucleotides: TGTGCCAGCAGTTTATATCCAGGCTTCAATCAGCCCCAGCATTTT.

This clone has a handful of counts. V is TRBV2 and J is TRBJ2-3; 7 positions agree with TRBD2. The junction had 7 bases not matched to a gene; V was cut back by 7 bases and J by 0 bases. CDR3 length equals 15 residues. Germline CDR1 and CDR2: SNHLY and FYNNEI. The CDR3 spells CASKGSSGSTDTQYF. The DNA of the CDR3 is TGTGCCAGCAAGGGGTCTAGCGGAAGCACAGATACGCAGTATTTT.